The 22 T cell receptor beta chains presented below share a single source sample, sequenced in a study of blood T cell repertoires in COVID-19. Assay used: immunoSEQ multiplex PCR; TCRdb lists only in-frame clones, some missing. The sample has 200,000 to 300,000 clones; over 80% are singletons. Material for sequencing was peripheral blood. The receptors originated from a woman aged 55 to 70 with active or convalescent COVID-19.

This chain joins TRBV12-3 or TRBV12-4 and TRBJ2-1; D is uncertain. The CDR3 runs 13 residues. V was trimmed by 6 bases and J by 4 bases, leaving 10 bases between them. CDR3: CASRPSEYNEQFF. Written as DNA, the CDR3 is TGTGCCAGCAGGCCCTCAGAATACAATGAGCAGTTCTTC.

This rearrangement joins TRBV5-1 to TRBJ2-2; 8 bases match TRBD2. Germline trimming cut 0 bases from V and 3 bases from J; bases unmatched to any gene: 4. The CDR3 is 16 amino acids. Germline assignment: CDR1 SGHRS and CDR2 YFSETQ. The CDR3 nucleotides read TGCGCCAGCAGCTTGGGTCTAGCGGGCGACACCGGGGAGCTGTTTTTT. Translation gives CASSLGLAGDTGELFF.

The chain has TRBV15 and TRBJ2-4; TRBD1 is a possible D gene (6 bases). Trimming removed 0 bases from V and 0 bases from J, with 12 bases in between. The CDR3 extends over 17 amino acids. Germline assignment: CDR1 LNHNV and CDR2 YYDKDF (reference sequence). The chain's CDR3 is CATSRDVGQLAKNIQYF. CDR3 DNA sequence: TGTGCCACCAGCAGAGATGTGGGACAACTAGCCAAAAACATTCAGTACTTC. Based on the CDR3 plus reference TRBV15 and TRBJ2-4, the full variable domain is DAMVIQNPRYQVTQFGKPVTLSCSQTLNHNVMYWYQQKSSQAPKLLFHYYDKDFNNEADTPDNFQSRRPNTSFCFLDIRSPGLGDTAMYLCATSRDVGQLAKNIQYFGAGTRLSVL.

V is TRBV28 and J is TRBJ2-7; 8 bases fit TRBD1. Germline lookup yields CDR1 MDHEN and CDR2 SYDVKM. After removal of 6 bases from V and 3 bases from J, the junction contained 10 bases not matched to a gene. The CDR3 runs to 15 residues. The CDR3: CASRTDRGRLYEQYF. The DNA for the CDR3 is TGTGCCAGCAGAACCGACAGGGGAAGACTCTACGAGCAGTACTTC.

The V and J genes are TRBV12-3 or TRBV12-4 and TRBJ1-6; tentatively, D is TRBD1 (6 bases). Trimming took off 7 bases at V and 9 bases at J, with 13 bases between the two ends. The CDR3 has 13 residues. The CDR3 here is CASKPTGRSPLHF. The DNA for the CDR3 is TGTGCCAGCAAACCTACAGGGCGTTCACCCCTCCACTTT.

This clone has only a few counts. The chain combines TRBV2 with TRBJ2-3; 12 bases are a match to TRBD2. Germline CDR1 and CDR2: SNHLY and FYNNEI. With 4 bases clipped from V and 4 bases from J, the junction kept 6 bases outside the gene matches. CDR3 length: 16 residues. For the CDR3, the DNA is TGTGCCAGCAGTGGGACCCTAGCGGGAGGGGCAGATACGCAGTATTTT. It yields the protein CASSGTLAGGADTQYF.

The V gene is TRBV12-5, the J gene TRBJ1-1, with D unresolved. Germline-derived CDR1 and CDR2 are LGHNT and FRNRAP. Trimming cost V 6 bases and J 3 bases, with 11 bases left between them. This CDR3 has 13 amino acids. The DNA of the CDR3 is TGTGCTAGTGGCCAGGCCCTTTACACTGAAGCTTTCTTT. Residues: CASGQALYTEAFF.

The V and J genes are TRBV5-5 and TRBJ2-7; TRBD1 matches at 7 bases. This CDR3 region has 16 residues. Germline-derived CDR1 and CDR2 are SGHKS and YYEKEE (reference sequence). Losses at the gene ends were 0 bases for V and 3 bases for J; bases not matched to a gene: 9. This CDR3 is CASSLAPGQTGYEQYF. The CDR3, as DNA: TGTGCCAGCAGCTTGGCTCCGGGACAGACCGGCTACGAGCAGTACTTC.

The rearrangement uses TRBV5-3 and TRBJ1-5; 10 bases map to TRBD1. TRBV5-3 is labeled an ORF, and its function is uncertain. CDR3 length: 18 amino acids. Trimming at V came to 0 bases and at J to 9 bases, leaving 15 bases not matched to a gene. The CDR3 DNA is TGTGCCAGAAGCTTGGGGTTGGGGACAGGGGTATCAGCAGGGCCCCAGCATTTT. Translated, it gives CARSLGLGTGVSAGPQHF.

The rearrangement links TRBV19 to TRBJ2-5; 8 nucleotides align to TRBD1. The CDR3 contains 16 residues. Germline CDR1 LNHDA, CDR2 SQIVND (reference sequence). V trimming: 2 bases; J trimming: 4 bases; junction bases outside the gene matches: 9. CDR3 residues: CASSISQGAAGETQYF. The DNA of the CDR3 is TGTGCCAGTAGTATATCGCAGGGGGCGGCAGGAGAGACCCAGTACTTC.

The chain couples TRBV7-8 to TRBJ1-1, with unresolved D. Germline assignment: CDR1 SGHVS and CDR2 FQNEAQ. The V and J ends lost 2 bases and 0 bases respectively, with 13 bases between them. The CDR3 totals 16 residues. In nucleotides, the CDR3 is TGTGCCAGCAGCTTATACGGGCGCGGGATGAACACTGAAGCTTTCTTT. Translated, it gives CASSLYGRGMNTEAFF.

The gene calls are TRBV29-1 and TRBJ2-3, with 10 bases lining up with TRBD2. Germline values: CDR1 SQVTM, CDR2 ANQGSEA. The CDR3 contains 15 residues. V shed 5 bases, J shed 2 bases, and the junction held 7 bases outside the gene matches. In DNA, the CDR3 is TGCAGCGTTTCTAGCGGGGGAACCGCCACAGATACGCAGTATTTT. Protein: CSVSSGGTATDTQYF.

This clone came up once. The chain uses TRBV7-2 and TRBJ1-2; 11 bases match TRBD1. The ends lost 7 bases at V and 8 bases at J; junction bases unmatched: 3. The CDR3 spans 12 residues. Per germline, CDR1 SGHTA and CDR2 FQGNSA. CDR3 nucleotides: TGTGCCAGCAAGGGACAGGGGGAGGGCTACACCTTC. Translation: CASKGQGEGYTF.

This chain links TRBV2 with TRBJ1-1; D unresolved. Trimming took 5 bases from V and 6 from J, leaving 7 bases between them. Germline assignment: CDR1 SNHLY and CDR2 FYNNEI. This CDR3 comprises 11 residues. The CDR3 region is CASSWRSEAFF. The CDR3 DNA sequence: TGTGCCAGCAGTTGGAGGTCTGAAGCTTTCTTT.

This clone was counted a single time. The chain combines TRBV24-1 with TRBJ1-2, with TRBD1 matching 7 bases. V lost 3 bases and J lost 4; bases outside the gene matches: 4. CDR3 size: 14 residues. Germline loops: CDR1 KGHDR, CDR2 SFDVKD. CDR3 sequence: CATSDQGGGYGYTF. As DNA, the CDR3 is TGTGCCACCAGTGATCAGGGGGGAGGCTATGGCTACACCTTC.

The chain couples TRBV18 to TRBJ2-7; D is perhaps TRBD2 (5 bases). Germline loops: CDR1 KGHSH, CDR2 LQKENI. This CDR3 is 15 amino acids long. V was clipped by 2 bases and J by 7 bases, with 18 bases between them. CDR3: CASSPITNAPGEQYF. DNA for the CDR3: TGTGCCAGCTCACCAATAACGAACGCACCGGGGGAGCAGTACTTC.

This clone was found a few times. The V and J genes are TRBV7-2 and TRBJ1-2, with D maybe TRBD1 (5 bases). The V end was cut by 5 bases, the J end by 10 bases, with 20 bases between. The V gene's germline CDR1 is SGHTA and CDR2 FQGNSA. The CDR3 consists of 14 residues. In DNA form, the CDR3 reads TGTGCCAGCAGCAAAGAGGCCAGGGTGATTGACTACACCTTC. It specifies CASSKEARVIDYTF. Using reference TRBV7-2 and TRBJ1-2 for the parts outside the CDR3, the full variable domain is GAGVSQSPSNKVTEKGKDVELRCDPISGHTALYWYRQSLGQGLEFLIYFQGNSAPDKSGLPSDRFSAERTGGSVSTLTIQRTQQEDSAVYLCASSKEARVIDYTFGSGTRLTVV.

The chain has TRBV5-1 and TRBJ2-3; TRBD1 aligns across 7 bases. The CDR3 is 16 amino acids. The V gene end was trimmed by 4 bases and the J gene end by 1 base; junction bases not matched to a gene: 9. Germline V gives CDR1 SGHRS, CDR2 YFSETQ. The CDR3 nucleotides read TGCGCCAGCAGCAGCCAGGGGGTTCAGGGCACAGATACGCAGTATTTT. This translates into CASSSQGVQGTDTQYF.

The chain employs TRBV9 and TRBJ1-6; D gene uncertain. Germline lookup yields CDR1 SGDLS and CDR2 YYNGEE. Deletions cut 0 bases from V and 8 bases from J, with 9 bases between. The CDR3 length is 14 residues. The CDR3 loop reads CASSVGGRDSPLHF. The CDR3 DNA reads TGTGCCAGCAGCGTAGGTGGTCGGGATTCACCCCTCCACTTT.

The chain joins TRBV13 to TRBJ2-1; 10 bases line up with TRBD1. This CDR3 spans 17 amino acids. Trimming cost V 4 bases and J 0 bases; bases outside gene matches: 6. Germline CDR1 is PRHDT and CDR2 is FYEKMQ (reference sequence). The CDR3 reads CASSYRQGAFSYNEQFF. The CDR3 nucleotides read TGTGCCAGCAGCTACCGACAGGGGGCTTTCTCCTACAATGAGCAGTTCTTC.

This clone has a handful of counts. CDR3 nucleotide sequence: TGTGCCAGCTCCCCCAGGGGGGTCAAAGGGGATCAGCCCCAGCATTTT. Its translation is CASSPRGVKGDQPQHF. The V call is TRBV18, the J call TRBJ1-5, with TRBD1 identical over 7 bases. CDR3 size: 16 residues. The junction had 13 bases not matched to a gene; V was cut back by 6 bases and J by 5 bases. CDR1 is KGHSH and CDR2 is LQKENI in the germline V gene.

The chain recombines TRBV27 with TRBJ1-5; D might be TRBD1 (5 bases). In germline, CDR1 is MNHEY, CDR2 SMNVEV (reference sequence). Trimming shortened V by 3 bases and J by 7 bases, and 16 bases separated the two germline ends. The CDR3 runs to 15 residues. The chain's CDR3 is CASSFSVGGGQPQHF. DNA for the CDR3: TGTGCCAGCAGTTTTTCCGTCGGGGGTGGACAGCCCCAGCATTTT.